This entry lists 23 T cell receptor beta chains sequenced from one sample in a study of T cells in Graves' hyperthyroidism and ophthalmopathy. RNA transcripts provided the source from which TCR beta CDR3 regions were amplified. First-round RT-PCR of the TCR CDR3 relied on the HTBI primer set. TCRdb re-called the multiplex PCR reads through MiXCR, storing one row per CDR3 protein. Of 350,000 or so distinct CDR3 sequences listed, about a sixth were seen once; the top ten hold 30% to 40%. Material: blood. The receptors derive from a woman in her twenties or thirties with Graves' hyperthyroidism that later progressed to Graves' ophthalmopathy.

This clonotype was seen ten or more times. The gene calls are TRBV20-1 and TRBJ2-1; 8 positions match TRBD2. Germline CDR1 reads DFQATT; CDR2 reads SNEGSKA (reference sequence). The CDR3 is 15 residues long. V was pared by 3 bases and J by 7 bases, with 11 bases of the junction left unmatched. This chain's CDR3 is CSASGGAARGNEQFF. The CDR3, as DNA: TGCAGTGCTAGCGGGGGGGCAGCTAGGGGGAATGAGCAGTTCTTC.

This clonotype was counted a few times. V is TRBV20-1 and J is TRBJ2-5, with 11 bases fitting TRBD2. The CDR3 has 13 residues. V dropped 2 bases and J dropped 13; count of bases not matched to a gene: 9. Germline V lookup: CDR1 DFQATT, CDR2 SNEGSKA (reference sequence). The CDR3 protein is CSARLGLAGPTYF. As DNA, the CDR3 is TGCAGTGCTAGACTCGGACTAGCGGGCCCTACGTACTTC.

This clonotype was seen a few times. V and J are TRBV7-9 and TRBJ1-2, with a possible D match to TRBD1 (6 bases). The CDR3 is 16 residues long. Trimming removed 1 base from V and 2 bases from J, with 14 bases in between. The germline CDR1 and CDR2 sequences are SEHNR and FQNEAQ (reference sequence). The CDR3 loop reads CASSLGYGDTNYGYTF. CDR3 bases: TGTGCCAGCAGCTTAGGATATGGGGACACCAACTATGGCTACACCTTC.

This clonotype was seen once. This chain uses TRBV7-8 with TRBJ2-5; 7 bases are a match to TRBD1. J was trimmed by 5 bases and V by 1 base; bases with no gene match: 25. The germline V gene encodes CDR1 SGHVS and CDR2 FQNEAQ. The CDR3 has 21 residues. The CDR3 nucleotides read TGTGCCAGCAGCTTAGTTCCTCCAGACAGGGAGAGGGTCAAATCGGGGGAGACCCAGTACTTC. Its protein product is CASSLVPPDRERVKSGETQYF.

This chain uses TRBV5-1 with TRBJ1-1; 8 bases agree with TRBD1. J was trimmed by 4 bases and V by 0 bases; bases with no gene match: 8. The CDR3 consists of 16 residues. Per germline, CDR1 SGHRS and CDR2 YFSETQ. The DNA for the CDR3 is TGCGCCAGCAGCTTGGGACAGGGGATTGGGGCCACTGAAGCTTTCTTT. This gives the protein CASSLGQGIGATEAFF. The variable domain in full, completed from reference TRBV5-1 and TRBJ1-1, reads KAGVTQTPRYLIKTRGQQVTLSCSPISGHRSVSWYQQTPGQGLQFLFEYFSETQRNKGNFPGRFSGRQFSNSRSEMNVSTLELGDSALYLCASSLGQGIGATEAFFGQGTRLTVV.

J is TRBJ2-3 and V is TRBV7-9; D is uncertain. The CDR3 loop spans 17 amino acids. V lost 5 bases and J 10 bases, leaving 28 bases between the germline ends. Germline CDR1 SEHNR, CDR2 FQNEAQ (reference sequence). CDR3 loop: CASSPPIGPKIMLAQYF. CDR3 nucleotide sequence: TGTGCCAGCAGCCCTCCTATAGGGCCTAAGATTATGCTCGCGCAGTATTTT.

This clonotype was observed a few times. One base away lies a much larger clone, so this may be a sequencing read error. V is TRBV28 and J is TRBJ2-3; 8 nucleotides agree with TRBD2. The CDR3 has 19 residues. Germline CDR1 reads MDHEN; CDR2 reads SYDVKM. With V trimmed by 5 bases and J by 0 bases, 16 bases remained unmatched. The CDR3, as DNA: TGTGCCAGCAGTGGGCTGTTAGCGGGGCCCTTCTCTAGCACAGATACGCAGTATTTT. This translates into CASSGLLAGPFSSTDTQYF.

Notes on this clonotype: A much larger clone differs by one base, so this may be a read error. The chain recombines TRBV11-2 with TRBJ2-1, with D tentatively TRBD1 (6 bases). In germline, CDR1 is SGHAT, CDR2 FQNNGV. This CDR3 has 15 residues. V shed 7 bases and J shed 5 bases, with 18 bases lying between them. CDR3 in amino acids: CASNSRPDSNNEQFF. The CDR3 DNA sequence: TGTGCCAGCAACTCACGGCCGGACAGTAACAATGAGCAGTTCTTC.

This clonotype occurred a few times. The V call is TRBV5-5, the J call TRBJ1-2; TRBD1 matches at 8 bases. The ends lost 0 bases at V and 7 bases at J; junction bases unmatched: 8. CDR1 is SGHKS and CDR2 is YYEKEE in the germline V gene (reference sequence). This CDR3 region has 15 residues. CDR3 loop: CASSLEVTGGFGYTF. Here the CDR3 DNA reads TGTGCCAGCAGCTTGGAGGTCACAGGGGGTTTTGGCTACACCTTC.

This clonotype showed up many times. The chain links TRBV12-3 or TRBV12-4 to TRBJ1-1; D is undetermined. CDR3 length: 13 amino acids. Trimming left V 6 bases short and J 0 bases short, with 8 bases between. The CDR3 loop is CASRGSLNTEAFF. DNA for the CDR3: TGTGCCAGCAGGGGATCATTGAACACTGAAGCTTTCTTT.

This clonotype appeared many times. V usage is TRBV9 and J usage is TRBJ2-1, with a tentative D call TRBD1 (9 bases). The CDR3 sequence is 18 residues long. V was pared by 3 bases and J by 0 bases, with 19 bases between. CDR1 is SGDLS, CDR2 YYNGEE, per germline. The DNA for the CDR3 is TGTGCCAGCAGCGCGGGGGGGGGGACAGGGAGCTCCTACAATGAGCAGTTCTTC. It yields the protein CASSAGGGTGSSYNEQFF. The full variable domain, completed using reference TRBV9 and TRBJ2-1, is DSGVTQTPKHLITATGQRVTLRCSPRSGDLSVYWYQQSLDQGLQFLIQYYNGEERAKGNILERFSAQQFPDLHSELNLSSLELGDSALYFCASSAGGGTGSSYNEQFFGPGTRLTVL.

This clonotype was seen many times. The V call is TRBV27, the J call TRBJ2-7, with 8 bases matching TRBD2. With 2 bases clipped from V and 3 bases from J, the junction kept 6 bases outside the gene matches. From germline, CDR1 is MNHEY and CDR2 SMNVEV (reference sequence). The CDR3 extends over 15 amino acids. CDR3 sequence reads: CASSLLAGGLYEQYF. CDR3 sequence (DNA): TGTGCCAGCAGTTTACTGGCGGGGGGCCTCTACGAGCAGTACTTC.

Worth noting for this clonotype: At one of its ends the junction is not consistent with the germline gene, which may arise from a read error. The CDR3: CASSLAGNTEALF. The CDR3 DNA reads as TGTGCCAGCAGTTTAGCAGGGAACACTGAAGCTCTCTTT. The chain joins TRBV27 to TRBJ1-1; D perhaps matches TRBD1 (5 bases). Germline lookup yields CDR1 MNHEY and CDR2 SMNVEV (reference sequence). There are 13 residues in the CDR3.

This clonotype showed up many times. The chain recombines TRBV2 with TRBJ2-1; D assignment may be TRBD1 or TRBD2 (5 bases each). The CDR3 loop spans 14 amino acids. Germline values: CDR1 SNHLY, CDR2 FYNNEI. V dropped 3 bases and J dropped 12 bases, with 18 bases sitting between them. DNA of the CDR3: TGTGCCAGCAGTGACATATGGTCGGGGCAGGGGCAGTTCTTC. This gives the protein CASSDIWSGQGQFF. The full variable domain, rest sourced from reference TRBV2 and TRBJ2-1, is EPEVTQTPSHQVTQMGQEVILRCVPISNHLYFYWYRQILGQKVEFLVSFYNNEISEKSEIFDDQFSVERPDGSNFTLKIRSTKLEDSAMYFCASSDIWSGQGQFFGPGTRLTVL.

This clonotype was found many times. CDR3 region: CASSPTGNTGELFF. DNA of the CDR3: TGTGCCAGCAGCCCGACAGGGAACACCGGGGAGCTGTTTTTT. The chain has TRBV28 and TRBJ2-2; D may be TRBD1 (6 bases). Germline V gene data show CDR1 as MDHEN and CDR2 as SYDVKM. This CDR3 has 14 residues. Trimming left V 6 bases short and J 1 base short, with 9 bases between.

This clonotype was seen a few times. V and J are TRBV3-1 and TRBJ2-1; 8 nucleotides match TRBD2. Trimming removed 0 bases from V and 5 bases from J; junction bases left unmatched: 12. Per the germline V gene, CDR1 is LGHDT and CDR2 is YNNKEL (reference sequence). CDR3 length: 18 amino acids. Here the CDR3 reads CASSQDPLLLAANNEQFF. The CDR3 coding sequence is TGTGCCAGCAGCCAAGACCCCCTTCTACTAGCGGCAAACAATGAGCAGTTCTTC.

CDR3 in amino acids: CASSPSGSFETQYF. The CDR3 bases are TGTGCCAGCAGTCCAAGCGGGAGCTTTGAGACCCAGTACTTC. This rearrangement joins TRBV12-3 or TRBV12-4 to TRBJ2-5; 8 positions agree with TRBD2. This CDR3 has 14 amino acids. The V and J ends lost 5 bases and 5 bases, in that order; junction bases with no gene match: 7.

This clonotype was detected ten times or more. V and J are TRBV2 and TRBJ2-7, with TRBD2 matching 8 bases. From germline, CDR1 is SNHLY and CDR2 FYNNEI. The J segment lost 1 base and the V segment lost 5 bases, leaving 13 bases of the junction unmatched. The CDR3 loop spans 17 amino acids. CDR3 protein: CASSPPERSGGSYEQYF. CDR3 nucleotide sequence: TGTGCCAGCAGTCCCCCCGAGAGGAGCGGGGGTTCCTACGAGCAGTACTTC.

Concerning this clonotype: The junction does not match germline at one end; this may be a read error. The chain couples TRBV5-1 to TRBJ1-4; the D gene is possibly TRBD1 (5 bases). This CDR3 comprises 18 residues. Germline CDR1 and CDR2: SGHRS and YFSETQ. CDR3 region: CASSLDPQGSTTNGKLFF. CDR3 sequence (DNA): TGCGCCAGCAGCTTGGATCCCCAGGGTAGCACAACTAATGGAAAACTGTTTTTT.

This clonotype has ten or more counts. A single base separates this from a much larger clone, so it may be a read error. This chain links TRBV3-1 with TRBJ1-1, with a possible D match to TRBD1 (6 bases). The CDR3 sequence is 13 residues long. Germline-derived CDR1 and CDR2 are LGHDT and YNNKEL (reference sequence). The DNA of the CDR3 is TGTGTCAGCAGCCAGGGGCGGGTCACTGAAGCTTTCTTT. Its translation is CVSSQGRVTEAFF.

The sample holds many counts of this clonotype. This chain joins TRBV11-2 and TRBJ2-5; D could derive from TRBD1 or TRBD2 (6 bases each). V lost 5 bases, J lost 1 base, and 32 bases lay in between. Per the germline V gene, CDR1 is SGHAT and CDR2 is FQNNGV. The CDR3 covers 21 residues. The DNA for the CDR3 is TGTGCCAGCAGCGACCTGGGTCTAGGGGCGCTAGCAGGGGACTTCCAAGAGACCCAGTACTTC. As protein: CASSDLGLGALAGDFQETQYF.

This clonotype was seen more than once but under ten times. Here the CDR3 reads CASSHLTGNTEAFF. CDR3 nucleotide sequence: TGTGCCAGCAGCCATCTAACGGGGAACACTGAAGCTTTCTTT. The V gene is TRBV7-9, the J gene TRBJ1-1; D is ambiguous. Germline CDR1 is SEHNR and CDR2 is FQNEAQ (reference sequence). This CDR3 spans 14 amino acids. Trimming cost V 5 bases and J 1 base, with 11 bases left between them.

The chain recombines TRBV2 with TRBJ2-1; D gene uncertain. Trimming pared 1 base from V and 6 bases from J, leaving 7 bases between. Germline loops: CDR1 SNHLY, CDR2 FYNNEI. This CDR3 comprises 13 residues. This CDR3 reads CASSEVVFNEQFF. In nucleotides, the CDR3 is TGTGCCAGCAGTGAAGTGGTGTTCAATGAGCAGTTCTTC. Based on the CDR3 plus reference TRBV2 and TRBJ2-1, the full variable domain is EPEVTQTPSHQVTQMGQEVILRCVPISNHLYFYWYRQILGQKVEFLVSFYNNEISEKSEIFDDQFSVERPDGSNFTLKIRSTKLEDSAMYFCASSEVVFNEQFFGPGTRLTVL.